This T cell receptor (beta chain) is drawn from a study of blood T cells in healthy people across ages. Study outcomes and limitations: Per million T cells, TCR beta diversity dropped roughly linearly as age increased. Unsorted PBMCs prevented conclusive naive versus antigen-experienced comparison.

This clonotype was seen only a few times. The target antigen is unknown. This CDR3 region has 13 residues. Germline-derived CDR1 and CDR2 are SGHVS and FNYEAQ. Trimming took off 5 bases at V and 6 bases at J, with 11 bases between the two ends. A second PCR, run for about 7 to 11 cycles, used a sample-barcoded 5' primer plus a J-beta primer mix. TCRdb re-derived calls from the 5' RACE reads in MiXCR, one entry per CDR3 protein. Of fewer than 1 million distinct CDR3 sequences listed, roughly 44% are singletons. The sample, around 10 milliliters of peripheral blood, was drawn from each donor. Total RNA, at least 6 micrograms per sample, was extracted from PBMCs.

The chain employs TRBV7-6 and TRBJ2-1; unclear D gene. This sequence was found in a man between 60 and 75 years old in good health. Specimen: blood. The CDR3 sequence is CASSNRVSNEQFF. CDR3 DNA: TGTGCCAGCAGCAATCGGGTCAGCAATGAGCAGTTCTTC. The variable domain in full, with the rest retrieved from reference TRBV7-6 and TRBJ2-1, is GAGVSQSPRYKVTKRGQDVALRCDPISGHVSLYWYRQALGQGPEFLTYFNYEAQQDKSGLPNDRFSAERPEGSISTLTIQRTEQRDSAMYRCASSNRVSNEQFFGPGTRLTVL.